The subject of this entry is one T cell receptor (beta chain). Its binding antigen is unknown. Base qualities are not recorded, but no much larger clone differs from it by a single base. The CDR3 goes from the cysteine to the phenylalanine over 14 residues. The retained sequence is limited to the CDR3, 42 bases, with the frame set at the first base. CDR1 SQVTM and CDR2 ANQGSEA were looked up in the germline V gene. For this chain, trimming is 4 bases at the V end and 2 bases at the J end, and the number of junction bases without a gene match is 3. This entry belongs to a study of T cell changes during pregnancy in multiple sclerosis (dated by TCRdb to about 2019). Study-level background: Changes in the T cell repertoire over the course of pregnancy were examined in this study in women with multiple sclerosis.

The library was generated by the immunoSEQ multiplex PCR assay. In TCRdb, the immuneACCESS table is reduced to in-frame sequences with V and J assigned. These tables do not hold every clone; where another copy was compared, an unresolved V gene accounts for under half, and the others remain unexplained. Here the sample has tens of thousands of clones; roughly 94% occur a single time. 2.5% to 3% of the sample goes to the ten largest clones. Sequenced material: peripheral blood, taken before pregnancy. The sequence joins TRBV29-1 to TRBJ2-7; 12 bases in the middle match TRBD2. This clonotype originated in a female donor with multiple sclerosis, enrolled in a pregnancy study. CDR3 sequence: CSVVTSGRTYEQYF. Read as DNA, the sequence is TGCAGCGTTGTGACTAGCGGGAGAACCTACGAGCAGTACTTC.